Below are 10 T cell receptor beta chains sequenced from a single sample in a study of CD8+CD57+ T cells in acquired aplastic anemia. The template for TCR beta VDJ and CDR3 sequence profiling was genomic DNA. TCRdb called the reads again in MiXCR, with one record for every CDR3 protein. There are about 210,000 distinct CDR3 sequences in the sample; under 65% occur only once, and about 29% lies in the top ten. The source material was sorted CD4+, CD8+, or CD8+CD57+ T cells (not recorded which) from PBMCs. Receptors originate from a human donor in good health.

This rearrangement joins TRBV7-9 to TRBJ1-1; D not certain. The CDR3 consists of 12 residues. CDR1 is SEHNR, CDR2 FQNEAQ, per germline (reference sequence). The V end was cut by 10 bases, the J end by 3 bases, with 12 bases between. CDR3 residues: CANHPGDTEAFF. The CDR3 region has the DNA TGTGCCAACCACCCCGGGGACACTGAAGCTTTCTTT.

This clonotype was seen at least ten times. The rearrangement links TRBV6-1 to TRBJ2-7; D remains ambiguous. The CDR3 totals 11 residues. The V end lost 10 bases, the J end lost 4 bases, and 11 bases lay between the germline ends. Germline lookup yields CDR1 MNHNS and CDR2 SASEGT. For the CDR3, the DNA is TGTGCCATCCGAAGGGATTACGAGCAGTACTTC. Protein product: CAIRRDYEQYF.

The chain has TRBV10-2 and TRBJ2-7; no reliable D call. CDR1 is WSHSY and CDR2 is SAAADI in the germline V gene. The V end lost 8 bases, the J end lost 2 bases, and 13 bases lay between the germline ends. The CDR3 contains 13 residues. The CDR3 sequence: CASSGDGAYEQYF. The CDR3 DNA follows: TGCGCCAGCTCAGGCGACGGCGCCTACGAGCAGTACTTC.

CDR3 loop: CASSQEPSGSTDTQYF. The CDR3 region has the DNA TGCGCCAGCAGCCAAGAACCTAGCGGGAGCACAGATACGCAGTATTTT. V and J are TRBV4-1 and TRBJ2-3; 8 bases are a match to TRBD2. V lost 0 bases to trimming and J lost 0 bases; unmatched junction nucleotides: 2. CDR1 and CDR2 (germline): MGHRA, YSYEKL. This CDR3 is 16 amino acids long.

The CDR3 DNA reads TGTGCCAGCAGCTCATTAACTGCGAGGTCTTTTGGGGCCAACGTCCTGACTTTC. Translation: CASSSLTARSFGANVLTF. The V call is TRBV7-6, the J call TRBJ2-6; D is uncertain. Trimming took 4 bases from V and 3 from J, leaving 19 bases between them. Germline assignment: CDR1 SGHVS and CDR2 FNYEAQ. This CDR3 spans 18 amino acids.

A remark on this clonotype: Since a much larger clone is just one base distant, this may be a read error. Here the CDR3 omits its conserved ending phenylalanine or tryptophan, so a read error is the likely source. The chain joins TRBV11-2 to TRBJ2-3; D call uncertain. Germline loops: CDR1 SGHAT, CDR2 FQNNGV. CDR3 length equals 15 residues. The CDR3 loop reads CASSPAGIDTDKQYL. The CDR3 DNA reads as TGTGCCAGCAGCCCCGCCGGCATCGACACAGATAAGCAGTATCTT.

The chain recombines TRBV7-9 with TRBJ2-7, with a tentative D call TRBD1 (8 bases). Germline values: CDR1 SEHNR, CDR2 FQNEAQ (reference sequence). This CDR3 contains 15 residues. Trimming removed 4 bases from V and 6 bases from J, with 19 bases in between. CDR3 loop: CASSSSGQGAGEQYF. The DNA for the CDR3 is TGTGCCAGCAGCTCTAGCGGACAGGGTGCTGGCGAGCAGTACTTC. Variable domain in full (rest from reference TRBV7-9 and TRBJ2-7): DTGVSQNPRHKITKRGQNVTFRCDPISEHNRLYWYRQTLGQGPEFLTYFQNEAQLEKSRLLSDRFSAERPKGSFSTLEIQRTEQGDSAMYLCASSSSGQGAGEQYFGPGTRLTVT.

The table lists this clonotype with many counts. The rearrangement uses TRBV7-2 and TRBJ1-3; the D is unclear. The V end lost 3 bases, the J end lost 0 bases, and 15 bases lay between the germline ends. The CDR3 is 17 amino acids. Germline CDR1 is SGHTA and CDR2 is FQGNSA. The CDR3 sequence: CASSLRSLTYSGNTIYF. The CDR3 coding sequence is TGTGCCAGCAGCTTGCGGTCTTTAACATACTCTGGAAACACCATATATTTT. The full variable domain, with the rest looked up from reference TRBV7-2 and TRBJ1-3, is GAGVSQSPSNKVTEKGKDVELRCDPISGHTALYWYRQSLGQGLEFLIYFQGNSAPDKSGLPSDRFSAERTGGSVSTLTIQRTQQEDSAVYLCASSLRSLTYSGNTIYFGEGSWLTVV.

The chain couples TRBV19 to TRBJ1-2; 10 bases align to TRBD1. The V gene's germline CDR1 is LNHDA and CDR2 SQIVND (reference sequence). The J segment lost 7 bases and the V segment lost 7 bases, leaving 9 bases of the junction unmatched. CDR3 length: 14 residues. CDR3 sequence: CASTGRQGALGYTF. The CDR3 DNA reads TGTGCCAGTACAGGTCGACAGGGGGCGCTTGGCTACACCTTC.

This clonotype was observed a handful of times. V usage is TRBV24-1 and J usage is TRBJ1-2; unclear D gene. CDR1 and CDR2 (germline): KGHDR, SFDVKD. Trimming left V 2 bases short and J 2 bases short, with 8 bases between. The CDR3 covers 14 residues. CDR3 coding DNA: TGTGCCACCAGTGATTATCGAGCCAACTATGGCTACACCTTC. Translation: CATSDYRANYGYTF.